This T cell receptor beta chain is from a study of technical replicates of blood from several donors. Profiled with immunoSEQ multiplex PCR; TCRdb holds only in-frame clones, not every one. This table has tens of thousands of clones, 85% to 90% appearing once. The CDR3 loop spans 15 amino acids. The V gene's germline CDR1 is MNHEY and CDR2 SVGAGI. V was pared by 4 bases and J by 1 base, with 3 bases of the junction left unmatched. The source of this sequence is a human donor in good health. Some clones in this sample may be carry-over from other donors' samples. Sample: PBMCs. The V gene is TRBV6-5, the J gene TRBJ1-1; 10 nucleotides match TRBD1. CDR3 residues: CASSLTGGRNTEAFF. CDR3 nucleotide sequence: TGTGCCAGCAGTTTGACAGGGGGCAGGAACACTGAAGCTTTCTTT.